This is a list of T cell receptor beta chains from one sample in a study of T cells in Graves' hyperthyroidism and ophthalmopathy. One entry per CDR3 protein, called by TCRdb with MiXCR from the multiplex PCR reads. The table lists some 650,000 distinct CDR3 sequences, 15% to 20% of them singletons, with 2.5% to 4% in the top ten. Sequenced input: blood. These receptors all stem from a woman in her forties with Graves' ophthalmopathy. Both conserved end residues are part of each CDR3. A D gene is named only where the DNA matches it firmly. Expanded clones get a size class; other rows say once, few or many, or leave the size out.

CASSSRTGGTDTQCF,TGCGCCAGCAGCTCGCGCACGGGAGGCACAGATACGCAGTGTTTT,TRBV5-1,-,TRBD2,TRBJ2-3
CASSPRDFHTNNEQFF,TGCGCCAGCAGCCCACGGGACTTCCACACCAACAATGAGCAGTTCTTC,TRBV4-1,few,-,TRBJ2-1
CASSLTADTQYF,TGCGCCAGCAGCTTGACGGCTGATACGCAGTATTTT,TRBV5-1,many,-,TRBJ2-3
CASRFGTSGPQAQYF,TGCGCCAGCAGATTCGGGACTAGCGGACCCCAGGCCCAGTACTTC,TRBV5-1,-,TRBD2,TRBJ2-5
CASSGDYTNNEQFF,TGCGCCAGCAGTGGGGACTATACGAACAATGAGCAGTTCTTC,TRBV10-2,few,TRBD2,TRBJ2-1
CASSMSTDTQYF,TGTGCCAGCAGTATGAGTACAGATACGCAGTATTTT,TRBV5-4,once,-,TRBJ2-3
CASSDRTEQFF,TGTGCCAGCAGCGACCGAACTGAGCAGTTCTTC,TRBV11-3,-,-,TRBJ2-1
CSVTRGDEQYF,TGCAGCGTGACCAGGGGCGACGAGCAGTACTTC,TRBV29-1,few,-,TRBJ2-7
CASSVDGRRGSNEKLFF,TGTGCCAGCAGCGTAGATGGTAGAAGGGGAAGCAATGAAAAACTGTTTTTT,TRBV9,-,-,TRBJ1-4
CASREPWANGYTF,TGTGCCAGCAGGGAACCTTGGGCGAATGGCTACACCTTC,TRBV6-1,-,-,TRBJ1-2
CSASRLTQGTEAFF,TGCAGTGCTAGCCGGCTCACTCAGGGCACTGAAGCTTTCTTT,TRBV20-1,-,-,TRBJ1-1
CASSQGEDRANGYTF,TGTGCCAGCAGCCAAGGGGAGGACAGGGCTAATGGCTACACCTTC,TRBV3-1,many,TRBD1,TRBJ1-2
CASSTGRGSGNTIYF,TGTGCCAGCAGTACCGGGAGGGGCTCTGGAAACACCATATATTTT,TRBV12-3/TRBV12-4,many,-,TRBJ1-3
CSARDGRNTEAFF,TGCAGTGCTAGAGACGGAAGGAACACTGAAGCTTTCTTT,TRBV20-1,many,-,TRBJ1-1
CASRGFAGEKLFF,TGTGCCAGCAGGGGGTTTGCTGGTGAAAAACTGTTTTTT,TRBV2,many,-,TRBJ1-4
CATGGNQPQHF,TGTGCCACCGGGGGGAATCAGCCCCAGCATTTT,TRBV28,many,-,TRBJ1-5
CASSQVGRGLGNEQFF,TGCGCCAGCAGCCAAGTCGGGAGGGGGCTCGGCAATGAGCAGTTCTTC,TRBV4-1,-,-,TRBJ2-1
CASSQVLAGALGQFF,TGCGCCAGCAGCCAAGTTTTAGCGGGGGCCTTGGGACAGTTCTTC,TRBV4-1,-,TRBD2,TRBJ2-1
CASSYLAGVAYEQYF,TGTGCCAGCAGTTACCTAGCGGGAGTAGCCTACGAGCAGTACTTC,TRBV6-9,-,TRBD2,TRBJ2-7
CASSFEVGGSGDEQFF,TGTGCCAGCAGCTTCGAGGTGGGGGGGAGTGGCGATGAGCAGTTCTTC,TRBV7-8,many,TRBD2,TRBJ2-1
CASTLWRENEQFF,TGTGCCAGCACCCTCTGGCGGGAGAATGAGCAGTTCTTC,TRBV27,-,TRBD2,TRBJ2-1
CASSVSPDRGNTGELFF,TGTGCCAGCAGCGTCTCCCCGGACAGGGGTAACACCGGGGAGCTGTTTTTT,TRBV9,few,TRBD1,TRBJ2-2
CASSFDRVNTEAFF,TGTGCCAGCAGCTTCGACAGGGTGAACACTGAAGCTTTCTTT,TRBV11-1,-,TRBD1,TRBJ1-1
CAWMGFRGGYTF,TGTGCCTGGATGGGGTTTCGAGGTGGCTACACCTTC,TRBV30,many,-,TRBJ1-2
CASSLGSGGAGKTQYF,TGCGCCAGCAGCTTGGGATCAGGGGGCGCTGGAAAGACCCAGTACTTC,TRBV5-1,-,TRBD1,TRBJ2-5
CASSIQAEAFF,TGTGCCAGCAGCATCCAGGCTGAAGCTTTCTTT,TRBV7-9,many,-,TRBJ1-1
CASSVGFPSYNEQFF,TGCGCCAGCAGTGTGGGGTTCCCTTCCTACAATGAGCAGTTCTTC,TRBV10-1,-,-,TRBJ2-1
CASSLGQGRSDTEAFF,TGCGCCAGCAGCTTGGGCCAGGGGAGGTCAGACACTGAAGCTTTCTTT,TRBV5-1,many,-,TRBJ1-1
CASSTTPTSEQFF,TGTGCCAGCAGCACGACTCCCACGAGTGAGCAGTTCTTC,TRBV13,-,-,TRBJ2-1
CAISATGMGEQYF,TGTGCCATCAGTGCGACAGGAATGGGGGAGCAGTACTTC,TRBV10-3,-,-,TRBJ2-7
CASSGILVGATNEKLFF,TGTGCCAGTAGTGGAATCCTCGTCGGGGCAACTAATGAAAAACTGTTTTTT,TRBV19,few,-,TRBJ1-4
CASSQDTAGVRGYTF,TGTGCCAGCAGCCAAGATACGGCCGGGGTACGTGGCTACACCTTC,TRBV3-1,many,-,TRBJ1-2
CASSSYSGAYTDTQYF,TGTGCCAGCAGTTCGTACTCAGGGGCGTACACAGATACGCAGTATTTT,TRBV12-3/TRBV12-4,many,-,TRBJ2-3
CASSGRAVKNTEAFF,TGTGCCAGCAGTGGCCGGGCGGTGAAGAACACTGAAGCTTTCTTT,TRBV2,many,-,TRBJ1-1
CASSQEGGGTQYF,TGTGCCAGCAGCCAAGAAGGCGGGGGGACCCAGTACTTC,TRBV3-1,few,TRBD2,TRBJ2-5
CASSFWRGALNTGELFF,TGTGCCAGCAGTTTCTGGCGGGGGGCCCTTAACACCGGGGAGCTGTTTTTT,TRBV28,few,TRBD2,TRBJ2-2
CASSGTSGQKPYEQYF,TGCGCCAGCAGCGGGACCTCGGGACAGAAGCCCTACGAGCAGTACTTC,TRBV10-2,few,TRBD1,TRBJ2-7
CASSEAGGSSYNEQFF,TGTGCCAGCAGTGAAGCTGGCGGGAGCTCCTACAATGAGCAGTTCTTC,TRBV2,-,TRBD2,TRBJ2-1
CSVGLASTGVF,TGCAGTGTGGGACTAGCATCTACAGGGGTCTTC,TRBV20-1,-,TRBD2,TRBJ2-1
CSACPGAGGRGEQFF,TGCAGTGCTTGCCCGGGAGCGGGAGGCCGTGGTGAGCAGTTCTTC,TRBV20-1,-,TRBD2,TRBJ2-1
CSARSGPSSYNEQFF,TGCAGTGCTAGAAGCGGGCCCAGCTCCTACAATGAGCAGTTCTTC,TRBV20-1,-,-,TRBJ2-1
CATSREIGLAGRADTQYF,TGTGCCACCAGCAGAGAGATCGGACTAGCGGGACGGGCAGATACGCAGTATTTT,TRBV15,-,TRBD2,TRBJ2-3
CASSPAPYDNEQFF,TGCGCCAGCAGCCCGGCCCCGTACGACAATGAGCAGTTCTTC,TRBV5-1,-,-,TRBJ2-1
CASSEGLSAGELFF,TGTGCCAGCAGTGAAGGACTCAGCGCCGGGGAGCTGTTTTTT,TRBV2,many,-,TRBJ2-2
CASSPARDRGFWHTEAFF,TGTGCCAGCAGCCCGGCCCGGGACAGGGGATTTTGGCACACTGAAGCTTTCTTT,TRBV28,many,TRBD1,TRBJ1-1
CASSLGSGSKGEQFF,TGTGCCAGCAGCTTAGGATCGGGGTCGAAGGGTGAGCAGTTCTTC,TRBV7-9,-,-,TRBJ2-1
CASSARLAGVLPDTQYF,TGTGCCAGCAGCGCTCGACTAGCGGGAGTTCTACCAGATACGCAGTATTTT,TRBV9,-,TRBD2,TRBJ2-3
CASNDRPNSPLHF,TGTGCCAGCAACGACAGACCTAATTCACCCCTCCACTTT,TRBV28,few,-,TRBJ1-6
CAWALGTGFPNPEAFF,TGTGCCTGGGCCCTCGGGACAGGGTTCCCGAACCCTGAAGCTTTCTTT,TRBV30,many,TRBD1,TRBJ1-1
CAWNRGGPDDEQYF,TGTGCCTGGAATCGCGGGGGGCCAGATGACGAGCAGTACTTC,TRBV30,many,TRBD2,TRBJ2-7
CSAPGGPGSSYTF,TGCAGTGCCCCGGGGGGGCCAGGTTCCAGCTACACCTTC,TRBV20-1,many,-,TRBJ1-2
CAISGDSGGTEQFF,TGTGCCATCAGTGGAGATAGCGGGGGAACTGAGCAGTTCTTC,TRBV10-3,-,TRBD2,TRBJ2-1
CACRALAASSYEQYF,TGCGCCTGCAGAGCTCTAGCGGCGAGCTCCTACGAGCAGTACTTC,TRBV5-1,-,TRBD2,TRBJ2-7
CASSAGGYTDTQYF,TGTGCCAGCAGTGCGGGAGGTTACACAGATACGCAGTATTTT,TRBV25-1,-,TRBD2,TRBJ2-3
CASRSGQARRANVLTF,TGTGCCAGCAGGTCCGGACAGGCTCGCCGGGCCAACGTCCTGACTTTC,TRBV6-1,-,TRBD1,TRBJ2-6